This T cell receptor beta chain was retrieved from a study of T cell clonotyping in hematopoietic cell transplantation. Turning to the study itself: Recipient samples before transplant were obtained post-cytoreduction.

This clone was seen once. Antigen specificity is unknown. Germline CDR1 is MNHEY and CDR2 is SVGAGI. This CDR3 region has 16 residues. The junction had 5 bases not matched to a gene; V was cut back by 4 bases and J by 3 bases. Documented time point: recipient sample about 28 days before transplant, after cytoreduction. Whole-study results and caveats: Cells were unsorted, so CD4 and CD8 contributions were not separated. Graft donor and pretransplant recipient Inverse Simpson Index values predicted broader posttransplant TCR diversity. After transplant, recipient diversity fell while pathologically expanded clonotypes grew through day 180.

Measured with immunoSEQ multiplex PCR; TCRdb has only the in-frame clones, and not every one. The profile shows about 6,800 clones, 88% of them singletons. The receptor comes from a man aged 25 to 40 with acute myeloid leukemia. Some clones in this sample may be carry-over from other donors' samples. The chain combines TRBV6-5 with TRBJ1-4, with 10 nucleotides matching TRBD1. The material was peripheral blood mononuclear cells, obtained before stem cell transplant. The CDR3 DNA reads TGTGCCAGCAGTTCGGCAGGACAGGGGGCTAATGAAAAACTGTTTTTT. This gives the protein CASSSAGQGANEKLFF.